This TCR beta chain derives from a study of breast tumors, draining lymph nodes, adjacent tissues. Study results and caveats: Compared with basal-like, luminal-like tumors shared significantly more repertoire with nontumor tissue. Tumor TCR diversity was below lymph nodes but above nontumor tissue.

TCRdb re-derived calls from the multiplex PCR reads in MiXCR, one entry per CDR3 protein. The repertoire consists of 250,000 or so distinct CDR3 sequences, with about 33% occurring once and the leading ten covering around 1%. The junction had 7 bases not matched to a gene; V was cut back by 5 bases and J by 4 bases. CDR1 DFQATT and CDR2 SNEGSKA come from the germline V gene (reference sequence). The CDR3 is made up of 14 amino acids. The lymph nodes were axillary draining lymph nodes from breast cancer patients. About this clonotype itself: Its antigen is still unknown.

V is TRBV20-1 and J is TRBJ1-5, with 8 bases fitting TRBD1. The receptor comes from a female donor with breast cancer. Some clones in this sample may be carry-over from other donors' samples. What was sequenced was axillary lymph node tissue. The DNA of the CDR3 is TGCAGTGCTGATGACAGGGGAAGAAATCAGCCCCAGCATTTT. Encoded protein: CSADDRGRNQPQHF.